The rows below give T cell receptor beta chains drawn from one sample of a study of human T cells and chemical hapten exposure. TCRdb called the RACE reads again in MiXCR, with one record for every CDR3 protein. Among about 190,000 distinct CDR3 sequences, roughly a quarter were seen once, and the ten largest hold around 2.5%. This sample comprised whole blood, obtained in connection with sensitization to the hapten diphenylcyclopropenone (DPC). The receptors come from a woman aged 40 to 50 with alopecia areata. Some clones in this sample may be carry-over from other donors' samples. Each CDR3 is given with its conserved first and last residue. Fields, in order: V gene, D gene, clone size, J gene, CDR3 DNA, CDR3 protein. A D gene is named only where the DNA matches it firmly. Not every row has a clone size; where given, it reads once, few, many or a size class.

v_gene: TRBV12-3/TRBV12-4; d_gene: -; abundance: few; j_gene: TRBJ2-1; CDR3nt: TGTGCCAGCGGGTTTTCAAATGAGCAGTTCTTC; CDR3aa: CASGFSNEQFF
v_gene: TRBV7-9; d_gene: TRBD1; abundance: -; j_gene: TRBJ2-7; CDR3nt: TGTGCCAGCAGCAACCCCGGGACAGGGGAGGTCGAGCAGTACTTC; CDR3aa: CASSNPGTGEVEQYF
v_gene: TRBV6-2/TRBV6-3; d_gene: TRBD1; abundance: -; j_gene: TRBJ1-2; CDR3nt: TGTGCCAGCATCCCGGGACAGGGGCCAGGCTACACCTTC; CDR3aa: CASIPGQGPGYTF
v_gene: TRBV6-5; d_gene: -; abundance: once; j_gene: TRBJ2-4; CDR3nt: TGTGCCAGCAGTTCCCGGCTCCAAAACATTCAGTACTTC; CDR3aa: CASSSRLQNIQYF
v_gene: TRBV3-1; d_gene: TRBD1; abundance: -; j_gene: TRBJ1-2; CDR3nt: TGTGCCAGCAGCCCCGACAGGGTTTCCTATGGCTACACCTTC; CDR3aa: CASSPDRVSYGYTF
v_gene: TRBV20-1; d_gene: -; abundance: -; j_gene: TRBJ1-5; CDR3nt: TGCAGTGCTAGACGTACAGCATACGGCAATCAGCCCCAGCATTTT; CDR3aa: CSARRTAYGNQPQHF
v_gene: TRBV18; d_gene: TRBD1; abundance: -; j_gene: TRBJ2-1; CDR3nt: TGTGCCAGCTCACCAAGACGCGTCGGACAGGGGACCAATGAGCAGTTCTTC; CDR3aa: CASSPRRVGQGTNEQFF
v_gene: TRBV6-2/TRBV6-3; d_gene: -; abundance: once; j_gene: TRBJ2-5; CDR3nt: TGTGCCAGCAGCTCAAGGGGGGGGGGGACCCAGTACTTC; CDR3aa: CASSSRGGGTQYF
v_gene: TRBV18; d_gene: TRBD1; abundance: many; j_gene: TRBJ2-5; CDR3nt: TGTGCCAGCTCACCACTGACAGGGGGCGGCGAGACCCAGTACTTC; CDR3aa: CASSPLTGGGETQYF
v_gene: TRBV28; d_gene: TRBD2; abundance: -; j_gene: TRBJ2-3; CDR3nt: TGTGCCAGCATCCCTAGCGGGAGGGCCAGCACAGATACGCAGTATTTT; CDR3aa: CASIPSGRASTDTQYF
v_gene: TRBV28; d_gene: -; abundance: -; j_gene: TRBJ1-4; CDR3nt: TGTGCCAGCAGTTTATTCCCCCTGGTGAGGGGAAAACTGTTTTTT; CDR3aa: CASSLFPLVRGKLFF
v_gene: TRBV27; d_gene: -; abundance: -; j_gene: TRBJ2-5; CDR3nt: TGTGCCAGCAGACCTAACAGTCAAGAGACCCAGTACTTC; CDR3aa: CASRPNSQETQYF
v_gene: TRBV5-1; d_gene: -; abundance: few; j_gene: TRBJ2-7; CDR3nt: TGCGCCAGCAGCTTGGCAACTAGCCGAACCTACGAGCAGTACTTC; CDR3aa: CASSLATSRTYEQYF
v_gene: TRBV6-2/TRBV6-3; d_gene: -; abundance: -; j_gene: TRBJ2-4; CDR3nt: TGTGCCAGCAGTTACATCGGGGGATCGACCAAAAACATTCAGTACTTC; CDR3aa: CASSYIGGSTKNIQYF
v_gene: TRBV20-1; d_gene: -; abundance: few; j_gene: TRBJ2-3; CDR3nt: TGCAGTGCTAGAGTCGGTGGATCGGATACGCAGTATTTT; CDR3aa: CSARVGGSDTQYF
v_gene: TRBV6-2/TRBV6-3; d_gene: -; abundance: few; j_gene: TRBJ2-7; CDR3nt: TGTGCCAGCAGTTACTCAGGGGTCTACGAGCAGTACTTC; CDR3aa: CASSYSGVYEQYF
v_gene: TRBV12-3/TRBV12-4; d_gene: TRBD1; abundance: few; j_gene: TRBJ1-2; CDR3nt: TGTGCCAGCAGTTTAAACAGGGGCCATGGCTACACCTTC; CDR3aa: CASSLNRGHGYTF
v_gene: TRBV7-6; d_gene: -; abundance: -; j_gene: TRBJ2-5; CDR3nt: TGTGCCAGCAGCTTAGGGGGGAGTGCCGGGGCGCAAGAGACCCAGTACTTC; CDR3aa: CASSLGGSAGAQETQYF
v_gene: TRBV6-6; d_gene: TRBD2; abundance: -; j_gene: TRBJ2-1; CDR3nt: TGTGCCAGCCTTCTAGCGGGTGGTGAGCAGTTCTTC; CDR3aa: CASLLAGGEQFF
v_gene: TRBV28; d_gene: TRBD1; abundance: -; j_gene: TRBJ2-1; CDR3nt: TGTGCCAGCAGATCCGGGACAGGGGAGCACAATGAGCAGTTCTTC; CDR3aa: CASRSGTGEHNEQFF
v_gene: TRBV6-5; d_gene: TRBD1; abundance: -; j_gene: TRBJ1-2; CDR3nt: TGTGCCAGCAGCCGAGACAGGGACAACTATGGCTACACCTTC; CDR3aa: CASSRDRDNYGYTF
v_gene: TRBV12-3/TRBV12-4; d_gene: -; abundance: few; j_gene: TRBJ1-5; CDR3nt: TGTGCCAGCAGTTTAAGAGGTGGGGGCAATCAGCCCCAGCATTTT; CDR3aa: CASSLRGGGNQPQHF
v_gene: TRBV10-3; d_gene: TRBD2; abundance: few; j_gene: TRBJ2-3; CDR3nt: TGTGCCATCAGCGAGACAGGGACTAGCGGGGGCACAGATACGCAGTATTTT; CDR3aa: CAISETGTSGGTDTQYF
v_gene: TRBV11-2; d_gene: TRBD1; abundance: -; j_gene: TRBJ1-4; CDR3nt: TGTGCCAGCAGCCGTCCCGGGACAGGAACTAATGAAAAACTGTTTTTT; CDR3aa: CASSRPGTGTNEKLFF
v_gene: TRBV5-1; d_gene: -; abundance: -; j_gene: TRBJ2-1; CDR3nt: TGCGCCAGCAGCTTGGGAGTTTTTAGCAGTCTGTACAATGAGCAGTTCTTC; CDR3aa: CASSLGVFSSLYNEQFF
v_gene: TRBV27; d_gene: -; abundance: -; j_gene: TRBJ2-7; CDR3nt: TGTGCCAGCAGTCAAAATAAGCAAGAGCAGTACTTC; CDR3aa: CASSQNKQEQYF
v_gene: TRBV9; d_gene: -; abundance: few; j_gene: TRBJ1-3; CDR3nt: TGTGCCAGCAGCCTCCGACCCTGGCCCTCTGGAAACACCATATATTTT; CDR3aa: CASSLRPWPSGNTIYF
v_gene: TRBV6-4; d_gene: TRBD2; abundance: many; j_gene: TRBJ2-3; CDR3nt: TGTGCCAGCAGTGACTCGACTAGCGCCGCAGATACGCAGTATTTT; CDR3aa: CASSDSTSAADTQYF
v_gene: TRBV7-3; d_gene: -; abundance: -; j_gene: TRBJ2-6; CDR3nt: TGTGCCAGCAGCTCGCTGTCCACTGGGGCCAACGTCCTGACTTTC; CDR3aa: CASSSLSTGANVLTF
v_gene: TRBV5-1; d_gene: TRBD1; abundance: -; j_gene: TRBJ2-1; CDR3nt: TGCGCCAGCAGCCCAGGGACAGCGAACAATGAGCAGTTCTTC; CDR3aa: CASSPGTANNEQFF